This entry features one TCR beta chain sequence. The antigen is undetermined. This sample was taken from a study of cytomegalovirus exposure and HLA in healthy donors. The wider study: A prior analysis found 117 million unique TCR beta sequences from around 180 million T cells.

Study-wide points: Later analysis showed TCR association rates varying by HLA locus, highest for DRB1 and lowest for HLA-C. Available immune exposure information was restricted to CMV serostatus only.

Amplification used 60 Vbeta primers and 13 Jbeta primers. The method was immunoSEQ multiplex PCR; TCRdb's version includes in-frame clones alone and lacks a portion of them. In the table there are some 190,000 clones, 75% to 90% of which are singletons. Sequencing was performed on PBMCs. The source of this sequence is a boy under 10 years old in good health and CMV-seronegative.

As DNA, the CDR3 is TGCGCCAGCAGTGACCCCTTGGGACTAGCGGGGTTTTACGAGCAGTACGTC. Protein: CASSDPLGLAGFYEQYV. The chain combines TRBV10-1 with TRBJ2-7; TRBD2 matches at 13 bases. The CDR3 covers 17 residues. Germline-derived CDR1 and CDR2 are WNHNN and SYGVQD (reference sequence). The trim removed 3 bases at V and 4 bases at J, leaving 9 bases unmatched.